These 8 T cell receptor beta chains share one sample of origin, sequenced in a study of CD8 T cells in ankylosing spondylitis. TCRdb processed the 5' RACE reads anew with MiXCR; each CDR3 protein has one entry. The sample has nearly 350,000 distinct CDR3 sequences, under 15% seen once. The sequencing input was blood, either unsorted or a sorted T cell fraction (not recorded which). The receptor source for this set is a male donor with ankylosing spondylitis or in good health (not recorded which).

This clonotype occurred a few times. The chain has TRBV5-1 and TRBJ2-1; D could derive from TRBD1 or TRBD2 (6 bases each). The ends were cut back, 3 bases at V and 7 bases at J, with 20 bases in the middle. The germline V gene encodes CDR1 SGHRS and CDR2 YFSETQ. The CDR3 consists of 16 residues. The chain's CDR3 is CASSSLRDTRGNEQFF. CDR3 DNA: TGCGCCAGCAGCTCTCTCCGGGACACCCGGGGGAATGAGCAGTTCTTC.

The J gene is TRBJ2-5, the V gene TRBV2, with 14 bases aligning to TRBD2. CDR1 is SNHLY and CDR2 is FYNNEI in the germline V gene. The CDR3 length is 16 residues. The V gene end was trimmed by 5 bases and the J gene end by 4 bases; junction bases not matched to a gene: 6. The CDR3 coding sequence is TGTGCCAGCAGTAAGGGGACTAGCGGGAGAGGAGAGACCCAGTACTTC. As protein: CASSKGTSGRGETQYF.

This clonotype has just a few counts. J is TRBJ2-5 and V is TRBV12-5; tentatively, D is TRBD1 or TRBD2 (5 bases each). With 0 bases removed from V and 2 bases from J, the gap between germline ends came to 10 bases. CDR3 length equals 15 residues. Germline V CDR1 and CDR2: LGHNT, FRNRAP. CDR3 amino acids: CASGLVGTEQETQYF. In nucleotides, the CDR3 is TGTGCTAGTGGTTTGGTGGGGACGGAGCAAGAGACCCAGTACTTC.

CDR3 sequence: CASSHRGRLGGNTIYF. The CDR3 region has the DNA TGTGCCAGCAGTCACAGGGGGCGTTTAGGTGGAAACACCATATATTTT. This chain links TRBV12-3 or TRBV12-4 with TRBJ1-3, with 9 bases matching TRBD1. The CDR3 contains 16 residues. The junction had 8 bases not matched to a gene; V was cut back by 5 bases and J by 3 bases.

This clonotype was recorded at least ten times. The rearrangement joins TRBV11-2 to TRBJ2-3; D not certain. V lost 3 bases and J 0 bases, leaving 7 bases between the germline ends. In germline, CDR1 is SGHAT, CDR2 FQNNGV. The CDR3 is 14 amino acids. CDR3 nucleotides: TGTGCCAGCAGCTTCGCTGGGAGCACAGATACGCAGTATTTT. Amino acids: CASSFAGSTDTQYF.

This clonotype was detected a few times. DNA of the CDR3: TGTGCCAGCAGCCTATCCATCAATAGGGGGGAGCAGTACTTC. This gives the protein CASSLSINRGEQYF. The chain couples TRBV7-9 to TRBJ2-7; weak D call: TRBD1 (6 bases). CDR1 SEHNR and CDR2 FQNEAQ come from the germline V gene (reference sequence). The length of the CDR3 is 14 residues. Trimming took off 5 bases at V and 7 bases at J, with 18 bases between the two ends. The full variable domain, rest sourced from reference TRBV7-9 and TRBJ2-7, is DTGVSQNPRHKITKRGQNVTFRCDPISEHNRLYWYRQTLGQGPEFLTYFQNEAQLEKSRLLSDRFSAERPKGSFSTLEIQRTEQGDSAMYLCASSLSINRGEQYFGPGTRLTVT.

This clonotype was observed a handful of times. V gene TRBV29-1 combines with J gene TRBJ2-4; D uncertain. The CDR3 is 13 amino acids. The V gene lost 5 bases and the J gene lost 2 bases, with 10 bases spanning the gap. Germline CDR1 SQVTM, CDR2 ANQGSEA. The CDR3 sequence is CSVLDVSKNIQYF. CDR3 bases: TGCAGCGTTCTGGACGTATCCAAAAACATTCAGTACTTC.

CDR3 loop: CASSLLKGGASGELFF. As DNA, the CDR3 is TGTGCCAGCAGCCTCCTAAAAGGGGGGGCATCCGGGGAGCTGTTTTTT. V usage is TRBV3-1 and J usage is TRBJ2-2; TRBD2 is a possible D gene (7 bases). The V end was cut by 4 bases, the J end by 6 bases, with 18 bases between. Germline CDR1 reads LGHDT; CDR2 reads YNNKEL (reference sequence). This CDR3 comprises 16 residues. The full variable domain, its missing parts supplied by reference TRBV3-1 and TRBJ2-2, is DTAVSQTPKYLVTQMGNDKSIKCEQNLGHDTMYWYKQDSKKFLKIMFSYNNKELIINETVPNRFSPKSPDKAHLNLHINSLELGDSAVYFCASSLLKGGASGELFFGEGSRLTVL.